The T cell receptor beta chain described here comes from a study of cytomegalovirus exposure and HLA in healthy donors. Findings of the study overall: Specificity for CMV antigens was confirmed in vitro for a few of the CMV-associated chains. HLA alleles were associated with 16,000 or so TCR beta sequences in a later analysis at 0.05 false discovery rate. A list of 150 or so TCR beta chains associated with cytomegalovirus was given. A likely sequencing artifact accounted for one observed cluster of highly shared sequence variants.

Turning to this clone: Its antigen is unknown.

CDR1 and CDR2 (germline): SGHTA, FQGNSA. With 5 bases removed from V and 4 bases from J, the gap between germline ends came to 12 bases. The CDR3 loop spans 13 amino acids. Researchers ran the PCR with 60 Vbeta and 13 Jbeta primers. TCRdb's table, derived via immunoSEQ multiplex PCR, lists solely in-frame clones and lacks some. The repertoire holds about 78,000 clones, roughly 72% seen once, with around 10% in the top ten. The chain links TRBV7-2 to TRBJ2-7, with D possibly matching TRBD1 (6 bases). The source material was PBMCs. The clonotype comes from a woman aged 40 to 55 in good health and CMV-seropositive. The CDR3 is CASSTTGSYEQYF. CDR3 nucleotide sequence: TGTGCCAGCAGCACGACAGGTTCTTACGAGCAGTACTTC.